Listed below are T cell receptor beta chains from one sample, sequenced in a study of CD8 T cells in ankylosing spondylitis. Each CDR3 protein gets one entry after TCRdb re-called the 5' RACE reads with MiXCR. This table holds around 890,000 distinct CDR3 sequences, approximately 12% found once. Sequenced input: blood, either unsorted or a sorted T cell fraction (not recorded which). These receptors were collected from a male donor with ankylosing spondylitis. Both conserved end residues are part of each CDR3. D genes are given only for firm matches. Clone size, where shown, is once, few, many, or a class for clones that have expanded.

J gene: TRBJ1-5
D gene: .
V gene: TRBV25-1
clone size: few
CDR3 DNA: TGTGCCAGCAGTCCTCTGGGTGGCCAGCCCCAGCATTTT
CDR3 protein: CASSPLGGQPQHF

J gene: TRBJ1-2
D gene: .
V gene: TRBV5-1
clone size: many
CDR3 DNA: TGCGCCAGCGGCATCAATGGGGGGGACTATGGCTACACCTTC
CDR3 protein: CASGINGGDYGYTF

J gene: TRBJ1-5
D gene: TRBD1
V gene: TRBV5-1
clone size: .
CDR3 DNA: TGCGCCAGCAGCTTGGGGACAGGGGGGATTGGCAATCAGCCCCAGCATTTT
CDR3 protein: CASSLGTGGIGNQPQHF

J gene: TRBJ1-2
D gene: .
V gene: TRBV21-1
clone size: few
CDR3 DNA: TGTGCCAGCAGAAGGGGCGACATAGGCTATGGCTACACCTTC
CDR3 protein: CASRRGDIGYGYTF

J gene: TRBJ2-5
D gene: .
V gene: TRBV18
clone size: few
CDR3 DNA: TGTGCCAGCTCACGGGACATGGCAGAGACCCAGTACTTC
CDR3 protein: CASSRDMAETQYF

J gene: TRBJ2-7
D gene: .
V gene: TRBV24-1
clone size: many
CDR3 DNA: TGTGCCACCAGTGATCCCGGACAAGGCTCCTACGAGCAGTACTTC
CDR3 protein: CATSDPGQGSYEQYF

J gene: TRBJ2-7
D gene: .
V gene: TRBV20-1
clone size: few
CDR3 DNA: TGCAGTGCTAGAGATTTGGGGAACGAGCAGTACTTC
CDR3 protein: CSARDLGNEQYF

J gene: TRBJ2-3
D gene: .
V gene: TRBV10-3
clone size: few
CDR3 DNA: TGTGCCATCAGTGAGTCGACCTCGGGGGTTAAGGGTACGCAGTATTTT
CDR3 protein: CAISESTSGVKGTQYF

J gene: TRBJ2-4
D gene: .
V gene: TRBV7-2
clone size: .
CDR3 DNA: TGTGCCAGCAGCGGGAGATACAGGGCTAGGGGCAGGGACATTCAGTACTTC
CDR3 protein: CASSGRYRARGRDIQYF

J gene: TRBJ2-7
D gene: .
V gene: TRBV7-9
clone size: .
CDR3 DNA: TGTGCCAGCAGCTCAGGGAATACCTACGAGCAGTACTTC
CDR3 protein: CASSSGNTYEQYF

J gene: TRBJ2-7
D gene: .
V gene: TRBV20-1
clone size: .
CDR3 DNA: TGCAGTGCTAGAGGCTCGCAGTCCTACGAGCAGTACTTC
CDR3 protein: CSARGSQSYEQYF

J gene: TRBJ1-6
D gene: .
V gene: TRBV4-2
clone size: .
CDR3 DNA: TGTGCCAGCAGCCATGGACTGCCCAATTCACCCCTCCACTTT
CDR3 protein: CASSHGLPNSPLHF

J gene: TRBJ2-3
D gene: .
V gene: TRBV6-2/TRBV6-3
clone size: many
CDR3 DNA: TGTGCCAGCAGTTCCCGCACAGATACGCAGTATTTT
CDR3 protein: CASSSRTDTQYF

J gene: TRBJ1-1
D gene: .
V gene: TRBV9
clone size: .
CDR3 DNA: TGTGCCAGCAGCGTAGAGGGAGGCCCTGAAGCTTTCTTT
CDR3 protein: CASSVEGGPEAFF

J gene: TRBJ1-6
D gene: .
V gene: TRBV15
clone size: .
CDR3 DNA: TGTGCCACCAGCAGAAGGTTGGCTTCACCCCTCCACTTT
CDR3 protein: CATSRRLASPLHF

J gene: TRBJ1-1
D gene: .
V gene: TRBV12-3/TRBV12-4
clone size: many
CDR3 DNA: TGTGCCAGCAGTTTACCAGACACTGAAGCTTTCTTT
CDR3 protein: CASSLPDTEAFF

J gene: TRBJ2-7
D gene: TRBD2
V gene: TRBV15
clone size: .
CDR3 DNA: TGTGCCACCAGCAGAGATCGGGTTAGCGGGGGCTCCTACGAGCAGTACTTC
CDR3 protein: CATSRDRVSGGSYEQYF

J gene: TRBJ2-7
D gene: TRBD1
V gene: TRBV7-2
clone size: few
CDR3 DNA: TGTGCCAGCAGCTTACCCCGGGACAGGGACGCCTCCGAGCAGTACTTC
CDR3 protein: CASSLPRDRDASEQYF

J gene: TRBJ1-2
D gene: .
V gene: TRBV7-6
clone size: few
CDR3 DNA: TGTGCCAGCAGTTTAAGAGATCGAGGGACCCCCGCAGGCTACACCTTC
CDR3 protein: CASSLRDRGTPAGYTF

J gene: TRBJ2-5
D gene: TRBD1
V gene: TRBV3-1
clone size: .
CDR3 DNA: TGTGCCAGCAGCCAACGAATGTTATTGGGGACAGGGGAAGAGACCCAGTACTTC
CDR3 protein: CASSQRMLLGTGEETQYF

J gene: TRBJ2-7
D gene: TRBD1
V gene: TRBV10-3
clone size: .
CDR3 DNA: TGTGCCATCAGGGGGACAGGGAATAACGAGCAGTACTTC
CDR3 protein: CAIRGTGNNEQYF

J gene: TRBJ1-2
D gene: TRBD1
V gene: TRBV2
clone size: few
CDR3 DNA: TGTGCCAGCAGTGAATCTGGGACAGGTGAAGGCTACACCTTC
CDR3 protein: CASSESGTGEGYTF

J gene: TRBJ2-7
D gene: .
V gene: TRBV4-3
clone size: few
CDR3 DNA: TGCGCCAGCAGCCAAGAGGGAAACTCCGTCTACGAGCAGTACTTC
CDR3 protein: CASSQEGNSVYEQYF

J gene: TRBJ1-1
D gene: TRBD1
V gene: TRBV6-1
clone size: few
CDR3 DNA: TGTGCCAGCAGTGCGACAGGGGTGTACACTGAAGCTTTCTTT
CDR3 protein: CASSATGVYTEAFF

J gene: TRBJ1-2
D gene: .
V gene: TRBV6-2/TRBV6-3
clone size: many
CDR3 DNA: TGTGCCAGCAGCGGGAAGACAGCTAACTATGGCTACACCTTC
CDR3 protein: CASSGKTANYGYTF

J gene: TRBJ2-7
D gene: .
V gene: TRBV5-6
clone size: .
CDR3 DNA: TGTGCCAGCAGCTTGTTAAGGGGCGAGCAGTACTTC
CDR3 protein: CASSLLRGEQYF

J gene: TRBJ2-3
D gene: .
V gene: TRBV15
clone size: few
CDR3 DNA: TGTGCCACCAGCAGAGGCAGTCCCTCGCAAGATACGCAGTATTTT
CDR3 protein: CATSRGSPSQDTQYF

J gene: TRBJ2-2
D gene: TRBD2
V gene: TRBV7-2
clone size: many
CDR3 DNA: TGTGCCAGCAGCTTCCGACTAGCGACCGGGGAGCTGTTTTTT
CDR3 protein: CASSFRLATGELFF

J gene: TRBJ1-4
D gene: TRBD1
V gene: TRBV5-1
clone size: .
CDR3 DNA: TGCGCCAGCAGCGGAGGGACAGGGGACATTGAAAAACTGTTTTTT
CDR3 protein: CASSGGTGDIEKLFF

J gene: TRBJ1-2
D gene: TRBD1
V gene: TRBV5-5
clone size: .
CDR3 DNA: TGTGCCAGCAGCTTTCGGACAGGGGGAATCGGCTACACCTTC
CDR3 protein: CASSFRTGGIGYTF

J gene: TRBJ1-1
D gene: .
V gene: TRBV3-1
clone size: few
CDR3 DNA: TGTGCCAGCAGCGCTTATGGGACACCTCCGACTGAAGCTTTCTTT
CDR3 protein: CASSAYGTPPTEAFF

J gene: TRBJ2-1
D gene: .
V gene: TRBV28
clone size: few
CDR3 DNA: TGTGCCAGCACCCCGACACCATACAATGAGCAGTTCTTC
CDR3 protein: CASTPTPYNEQFF

J gene: TRBJ2-3
D gene: .
V gene: TRBV20-1
clone size: .
CDR3 DNA: TGCAGTGCGAGACACCCCGGCACAGATACGCAGTATTTT
CDR3 protein: CSARHPGTDTQYF

J gene: TRBJ1-5
D gene: .
V gene: TRBV12-3/TRBV12-4
clone size: many
CDR3 DNA: TGTGCCAGCAGTTTAAAGAGCAATCAGCCCCAGCATTTT
CDR3 protein: CASSLKSNQPQHF

J gene: TRBJ2-1
D gene: .
V gene: TRBV7-9
clone size: many
CDR3 DNA: TGTGCCAGCAGCTCCCTTCCCCAAGCCAATGAGCAGTTCTTC
CDR3 protein: CASSSLPQANEQFF

J gene: TRBJ2-3
D gene: .
V gene: TRBV12-3/TRBV12-4
clone size: many
CDR3 DNA: TGTGCCAGCAGTCCTAACGCAGATACGCAGTATTTT
CDR3 protein: CASSPNADTQYF

J gene: TRBJ1-5
D gene: .
V gene: TRBV6-5
clone size: few
CDR3 DNA: TGTGCCAGCAGTTACTCAGGGCTTATCAATCAGCCCCAGCATTTT
CDR3 protein: CASSYSGLINQPQHF

J gene: TRBJ1-1
D gene: TRBD1
V gene: TRBV9
clone size: few
CDR3 DNA: TGTGCCAGCAGCCCCCGCGAAAACCCACAGGGGGAGTGGGGCACTGAAGCTTTCTTT
CDR3 protein: CASSPRENPQGEWGTEAFF

J gene: TRBJ2-5
D gene: .
V gene: TRBV11-2
clone size: .
CDR3 DNA: TGTGCCAGCAGCTTAGGGGTCTGGCCCCTCGACCAAGAGACCCAGTACTTC
CDR3 protein: CASSLGVWPLDQETQYF

J gene: TRBJ2-7
D gene: TRBD2
V gene: TRBV29-1
clone size: .
CDR3 DNA: TGCAGCGCCGGACTAGCGGACGAGCAGTACTTC
CDR3 protein: CSAGLADEQYF

J gene: TRBJ2-3
D gene: .
V gene: TRBV4-3
clone size: few
CDR3 DNA: TGCGCCAGCAGCCGACGGGACATCACAGATACGCAGTATTTT
CDR3 protein: CASSRRDITDTQYF

J gene: TRBJ2-3
D gene: TRBD1
V gene: TRBV20-1
clone size: .
CDR3 DNA: TGCAGTGCTACGGAGAGGGGGCCAACAGATACGCAGTATTTT
CDR3 protein: CSATERGPTDTQYF

J gene: TRBJ2-3
D gene: .
V gene: TRBV7-9
clone size: many
CDR3 DNA: TGTGCCAGCAGCCTCATCACAGATACGCAGTATTTT
CDR3 protein: CASSLITDTQYF

J gene: TRBJ2-3
D gene: TRBD2
V gene: TRBV6-1
clone size: .
CDR3 DNA: TGTGCCAGCACCCAAGCGGGGGGATACACAGATACGCAGTATTTT
CDR3 protein: CASTQAGGYTDTQYF

J gene: TRBJ2-3
D gene: .
V gene: TRBV21-1
clone size: few
CDR3 DNA: TGTGCCAGCAGCGAGGGCCCTTCCTGGGACAGAGAAAGAAAGGATACGCAGTATTTT
CDR3 protein: CASSEGPSWDRERKDTQYF

J gene: TRBJ2-2
D gene: .
V gene: TRBV7-2
clone size: few
CDR3 DNA: TGTGCCAGCAGCTTCACCCCCTTCGGCGGGGAGCTGTTTTTT
CDR3 protein: CASSFTPFGGELFF

J gene: TRBJ1-2
D gene: .
V gene: TRBV4-2
clone size: few
CDR3 DNA: TGTGCCAGCAGCCAAGATACGGCAGCCTATGGCTACACCTTC
CDR3 protein: CASSQDTAAYGYTF

J gene: TRBJ1-5
D gene: .
V gene: TRBV5-6
clone size: .
CDR3 DNA: TGTGCCAGCAGCTTGGTGGGGAGGGGCAATCAGCCCCAGCATTTT
CDR3 protein: CASSLVGRGNQPQHF